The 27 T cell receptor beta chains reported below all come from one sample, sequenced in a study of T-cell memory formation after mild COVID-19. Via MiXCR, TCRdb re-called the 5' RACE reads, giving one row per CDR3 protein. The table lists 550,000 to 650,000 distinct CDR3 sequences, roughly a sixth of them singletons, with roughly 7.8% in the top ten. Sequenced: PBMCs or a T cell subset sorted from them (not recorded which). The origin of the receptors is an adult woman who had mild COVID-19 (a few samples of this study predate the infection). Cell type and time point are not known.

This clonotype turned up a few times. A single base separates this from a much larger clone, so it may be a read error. The CDR3 loop is CASSFDTYEQYF. CDR3 sequence (DNA): TGCGCCAGCAGCTTTGACACCTACGAGCAGTACTTC. This chain links TRBV5-1 with TRBJ2-7, with unresolved D. Germline V gene sequence: CDR1 SGHRS, CDR2 YFSETQ. Trimming removed 2 bases at V and 2 bases at J, with 5 bases between. This CDR3 comprises 12 residues.

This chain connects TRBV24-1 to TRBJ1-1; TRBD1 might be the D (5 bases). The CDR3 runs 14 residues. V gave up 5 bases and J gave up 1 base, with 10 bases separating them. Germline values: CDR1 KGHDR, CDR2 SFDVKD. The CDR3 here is CATSGRGENTEAFF. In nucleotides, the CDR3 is TGTGCCACCAGTGGTCGGGGGGAGAACACTGAAGCTTTCTTT.

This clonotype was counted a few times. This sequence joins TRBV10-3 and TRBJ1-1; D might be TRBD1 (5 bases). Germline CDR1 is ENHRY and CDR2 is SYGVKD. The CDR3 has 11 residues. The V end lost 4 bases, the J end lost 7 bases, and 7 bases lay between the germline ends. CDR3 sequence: CAISGGGEAFF. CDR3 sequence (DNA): TGTGCCATCAGTGGGGGGGGTGAAGCTTTCTTT.

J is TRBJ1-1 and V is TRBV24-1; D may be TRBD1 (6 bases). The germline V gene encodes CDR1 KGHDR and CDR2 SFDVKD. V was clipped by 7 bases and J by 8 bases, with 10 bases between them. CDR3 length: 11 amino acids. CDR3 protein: CATSRGEEAFF. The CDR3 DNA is TGTGCCACCAGCAGGGGAGAGGAAGCTTTCTTT.

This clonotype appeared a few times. The CDR3 nucleotides read TGTGCCTGGAGTGTTGACTATACGCAGTATTTT. This codes for CAWSVDYTQYF. The chain is built from TRBV30 and TRBJ2-3; D is unclear. This CDR3 is 11 amino acids long. Trimming stripped 0 bases from V and 7 bases from J, with 5 bases between. CDR1 and CDR2 (germline): GTSNPN, SVGIG (reference sequence).

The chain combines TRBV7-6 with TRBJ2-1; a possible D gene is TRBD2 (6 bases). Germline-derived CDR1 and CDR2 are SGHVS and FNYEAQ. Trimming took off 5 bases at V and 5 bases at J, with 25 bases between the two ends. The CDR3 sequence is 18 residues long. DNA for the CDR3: TGTGCCAGCAGCACGAGTGGGACTGACCTATGGCGGGACAATGAGCAGTTCTTC. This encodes CASSTSGTDLWRDNEQFF.

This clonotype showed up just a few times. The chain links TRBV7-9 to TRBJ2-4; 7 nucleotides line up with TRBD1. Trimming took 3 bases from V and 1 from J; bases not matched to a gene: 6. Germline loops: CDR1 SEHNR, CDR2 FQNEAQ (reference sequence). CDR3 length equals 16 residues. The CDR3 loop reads CASSLDRLNAKNIQYF. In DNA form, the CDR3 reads TGTGCCAGCAGCTTGGACAGGCTGAATGCCAAAAACATTCAGTACTTC.

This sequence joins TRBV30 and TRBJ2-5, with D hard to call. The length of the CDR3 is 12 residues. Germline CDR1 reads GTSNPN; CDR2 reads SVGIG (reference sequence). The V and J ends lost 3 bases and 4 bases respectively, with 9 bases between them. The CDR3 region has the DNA TGTGCCTGGAGCCCCGTGTCAGAGACCCAGTACTTC. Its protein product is CAWSPVSETQYF.

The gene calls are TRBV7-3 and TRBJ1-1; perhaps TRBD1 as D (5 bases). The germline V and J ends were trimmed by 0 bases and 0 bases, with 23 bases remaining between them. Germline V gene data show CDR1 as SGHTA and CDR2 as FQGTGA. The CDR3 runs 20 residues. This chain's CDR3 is CASSLTAQGTIVSMNTEAFF. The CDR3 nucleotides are TGTGCCAGCAGCTTAACGGCCCAGGGCACAATTGTCTCAATGAACACTGAAGCTTTCTTT. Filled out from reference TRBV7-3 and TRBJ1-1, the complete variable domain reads GAGVSQTPSNKVTEKGKYVELRCDPISGHTALYWYRQSLGQGPEFLIYFQGTGAADDSGLPNDRFFAVRPEGSVSTLKIQRTERGDSAVYLCASSLTAQGTIVSMNTEAFFGQGTRLTVV.

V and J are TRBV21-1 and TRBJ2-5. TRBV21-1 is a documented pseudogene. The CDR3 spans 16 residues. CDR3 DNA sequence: TGTGCCAGCAGCAGACGCATTGTGGCAGGCAAAGAGACCCAGTACTTC. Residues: CASSRRIVAGKETQYF.

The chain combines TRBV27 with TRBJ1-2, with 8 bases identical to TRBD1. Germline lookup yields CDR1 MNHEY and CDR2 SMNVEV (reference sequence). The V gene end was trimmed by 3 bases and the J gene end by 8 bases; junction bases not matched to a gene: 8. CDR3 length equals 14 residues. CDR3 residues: CASSFQTGAVGYTF. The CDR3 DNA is TGTGCCAGCAGTTTTCAGACAGGGGCGGTGGGCTACACCTTC.

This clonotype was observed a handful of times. In DNA, the CDR3 is TGTGCCAGCTCTCCCAAAGCGGGAGTCACCGGGGAGCTGTTTTTT. It translates to CASSPKAGVTGELFF. The rearrangement joins TRBV18 to TRBJ2-2; 8 bases map to TRBD2. With 6 bases clipped from V and 4 bases from J, the junction kept 7 bases outside the gene matches. CDR3 size: 15 residues. Germline V lookup: CDR1 KGHSH, CDR2 LQKENI. Full variable domain (remainder filled in from reference TRBV18 and TRBJ2-2): NAGVMQNPRHLVRRRGQEARLRCSPMKGHSHVYWYRQLPEEGLKFMVYLQKENIIDESGMPKERFSAEFPKEGPSILRIQQVVRGDSAAYFCASSPKAGVTGELFFGEGSRLTVL.

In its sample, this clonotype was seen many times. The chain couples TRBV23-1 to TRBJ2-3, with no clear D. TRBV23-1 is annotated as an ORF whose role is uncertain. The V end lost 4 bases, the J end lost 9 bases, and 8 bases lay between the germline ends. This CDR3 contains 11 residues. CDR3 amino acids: CASSLPATQYF. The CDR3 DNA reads TGCGCCAGCAGTCTACCGGCAACGCAGTATTTT.

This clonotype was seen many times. CDR3 nucleotides: TGTGCCAGCAGTTACGGGGCGGGAGCCTATTCCTACGAGCAGTACTTC. Amino acid sequence: CASSYGAGAYSYEQYF. V is TRBV6-2 or TRBV6-3 and J is TRBJ2-7, with TRBD2 matching 7 bases. Germline CDR1 reads MNHEY; CDR2 reads SVGEGT. This CDR3 region has 16 residues. J lost 1 base, V lost 2 bases, and 8 bases had no gene match.

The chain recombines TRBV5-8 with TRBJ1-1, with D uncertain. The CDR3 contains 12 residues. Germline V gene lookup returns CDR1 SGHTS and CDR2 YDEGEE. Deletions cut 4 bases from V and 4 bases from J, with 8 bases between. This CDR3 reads CASSKSITEAFF. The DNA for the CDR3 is TGTGCCAGCAGCAAGAGTATCACTGAAGCTTTCTTT.

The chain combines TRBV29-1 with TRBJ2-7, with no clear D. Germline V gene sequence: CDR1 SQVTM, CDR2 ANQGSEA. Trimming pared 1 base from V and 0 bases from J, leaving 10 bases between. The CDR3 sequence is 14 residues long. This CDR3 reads CSVEAGSSSYEQYF. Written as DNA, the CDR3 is TGCAGCGTTGAAGCAGGTTCTAGCTCCTACGAGCAGTACTTC.

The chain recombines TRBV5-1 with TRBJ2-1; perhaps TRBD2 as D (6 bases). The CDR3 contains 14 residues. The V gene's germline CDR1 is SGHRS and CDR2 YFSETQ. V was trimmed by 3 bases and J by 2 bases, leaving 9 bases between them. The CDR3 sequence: CASSWEVAYNEQFF. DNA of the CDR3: TGCGCCAGCAGCTGGGAGGTAGCCTACAATGAGCAGTTCTTC.

CDR3 region: CASSSLQGRNYGYTF. CDR3 DNA sequence: TGTGCCAGCAGCTCGTTACAGGGGCGGAACTATGGCTACACCTTC. V usage is TRBV11-2 and J usage is TRBJ1-2, with 7 nucleotides matching TRBD1. The CDR3 extends over 15 amino acids. V shed 4 bases and J 2 bases; nucleotides not matched to a gene: 7. Germline V lookup: CDR1 SGHAT, CDR2 FQNNGV.

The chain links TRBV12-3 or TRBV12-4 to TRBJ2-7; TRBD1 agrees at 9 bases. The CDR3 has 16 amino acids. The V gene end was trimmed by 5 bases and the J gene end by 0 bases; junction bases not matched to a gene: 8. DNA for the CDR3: TGTGCCAGCAGTGGGGCCCGGACAGGGGCCTCCTACGAGCAGTACTTC. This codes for CASSGARTGASYEQYF.

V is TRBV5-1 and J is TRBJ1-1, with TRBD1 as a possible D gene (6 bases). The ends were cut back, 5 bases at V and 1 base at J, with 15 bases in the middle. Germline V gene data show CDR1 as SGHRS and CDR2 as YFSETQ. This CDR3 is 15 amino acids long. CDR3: CASRSLGHPNTEAFF. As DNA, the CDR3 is TGCGCCAGCAGATCCTTGGGACACCCGAACACTGAAGCTTTCTTT.

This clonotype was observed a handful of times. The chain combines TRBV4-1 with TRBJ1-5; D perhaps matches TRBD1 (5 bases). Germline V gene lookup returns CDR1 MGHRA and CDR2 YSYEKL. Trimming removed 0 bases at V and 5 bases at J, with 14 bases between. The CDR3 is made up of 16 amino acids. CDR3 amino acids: CASSQDTGGDDQPQHF. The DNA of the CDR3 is TGCGCCAGCAGCCAAGATACGGGAGGGGATGATCAGCCCCAGCATTTT.

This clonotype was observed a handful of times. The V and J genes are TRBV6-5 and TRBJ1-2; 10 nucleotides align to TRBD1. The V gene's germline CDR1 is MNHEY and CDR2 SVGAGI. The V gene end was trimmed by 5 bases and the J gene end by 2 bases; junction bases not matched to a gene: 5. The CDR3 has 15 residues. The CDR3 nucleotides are TGTGCCAGCAGTGATCCGGGACAGGGGAACTATGGCTACACCTTC. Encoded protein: CASSDPGQGNYGYTF.

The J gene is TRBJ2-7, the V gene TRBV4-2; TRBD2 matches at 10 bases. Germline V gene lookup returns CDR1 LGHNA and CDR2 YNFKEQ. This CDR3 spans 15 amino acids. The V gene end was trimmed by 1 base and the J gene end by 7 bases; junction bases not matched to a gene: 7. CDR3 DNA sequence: TGTGCCAGCAGCCAAGCCGGGACTAGCGTCTGGGAGCAGTACTTC. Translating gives CASSQAGTSVWEQYF.

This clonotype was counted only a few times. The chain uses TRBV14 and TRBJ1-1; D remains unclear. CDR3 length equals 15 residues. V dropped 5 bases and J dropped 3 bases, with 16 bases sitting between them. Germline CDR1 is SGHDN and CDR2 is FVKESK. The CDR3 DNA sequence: TGTGCCAGCAGCAAACTGGACGGAAGGTACACTGAAGCTTTCTTT. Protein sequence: CASSKLDGRYTEAFF.

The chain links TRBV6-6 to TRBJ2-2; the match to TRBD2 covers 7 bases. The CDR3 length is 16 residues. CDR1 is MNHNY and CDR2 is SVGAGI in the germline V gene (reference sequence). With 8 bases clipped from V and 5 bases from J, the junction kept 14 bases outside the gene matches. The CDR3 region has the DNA TGTGCCAGCCCCCCCCCCGGACTAGGGTTAACCGGGGAGCTGTTTTTT. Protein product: CASPPPGLGLTGELFF.

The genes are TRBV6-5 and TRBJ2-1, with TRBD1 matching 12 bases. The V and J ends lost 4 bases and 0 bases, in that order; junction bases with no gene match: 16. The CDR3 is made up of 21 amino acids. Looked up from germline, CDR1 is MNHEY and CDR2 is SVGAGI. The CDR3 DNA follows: TGTGCCAGCAGTTTAAACAACCGGGACAGGGGGCCTTTTAGCTCCTACAATGAGCAGTTCTTC. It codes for CASSLNNRDRGPFSSYNEQFF.

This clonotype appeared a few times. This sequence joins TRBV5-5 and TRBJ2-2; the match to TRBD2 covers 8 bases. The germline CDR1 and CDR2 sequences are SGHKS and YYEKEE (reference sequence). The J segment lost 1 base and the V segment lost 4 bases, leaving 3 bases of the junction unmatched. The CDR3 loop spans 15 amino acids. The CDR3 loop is CASSGLAMNTGELFF. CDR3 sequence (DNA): TGTGCCAGCAGCGGACTAGCAATGAACACCGGGGAGCTGTTTTTT.